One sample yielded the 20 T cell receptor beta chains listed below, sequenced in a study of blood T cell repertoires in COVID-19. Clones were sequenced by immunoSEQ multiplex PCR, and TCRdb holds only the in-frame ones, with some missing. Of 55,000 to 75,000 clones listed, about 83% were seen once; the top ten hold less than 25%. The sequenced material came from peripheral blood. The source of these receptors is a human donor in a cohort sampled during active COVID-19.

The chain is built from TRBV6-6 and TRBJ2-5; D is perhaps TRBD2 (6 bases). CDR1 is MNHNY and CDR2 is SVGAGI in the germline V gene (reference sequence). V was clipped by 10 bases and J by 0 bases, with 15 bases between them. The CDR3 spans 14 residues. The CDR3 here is CATLSGPNQETQYF. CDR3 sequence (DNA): TGTGCCACCCTGAGCGGGCCGAACCAAGAGACCCAGTACTTC.

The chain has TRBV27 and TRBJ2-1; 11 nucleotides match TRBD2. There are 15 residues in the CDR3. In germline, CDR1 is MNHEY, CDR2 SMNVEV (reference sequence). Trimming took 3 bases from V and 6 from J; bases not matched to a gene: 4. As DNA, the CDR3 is TGTGCCAGCAGTTTTCGACTAGCGGGGACCAATGAGCAGTTCTTC. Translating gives CASSFRLAGTNEQFF.

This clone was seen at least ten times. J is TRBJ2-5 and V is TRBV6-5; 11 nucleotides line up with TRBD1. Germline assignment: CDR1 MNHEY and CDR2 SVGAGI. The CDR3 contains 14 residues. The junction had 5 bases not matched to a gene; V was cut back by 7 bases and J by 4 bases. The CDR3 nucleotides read TGTGCCAGCACGGACAGGGGGCGTGGAGAGACCCAGTACTTC. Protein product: CASTDRGRGETQYF.

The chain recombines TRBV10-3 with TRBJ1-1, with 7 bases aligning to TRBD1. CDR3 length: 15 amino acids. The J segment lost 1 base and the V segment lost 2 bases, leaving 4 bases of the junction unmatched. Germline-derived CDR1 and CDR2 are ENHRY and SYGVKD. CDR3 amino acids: CAISEDRAGNTEAFF. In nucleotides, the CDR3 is TGTGCCATCAGTGAGGACAGGGCCGGGAACACTGAAGCTTTCTTT.

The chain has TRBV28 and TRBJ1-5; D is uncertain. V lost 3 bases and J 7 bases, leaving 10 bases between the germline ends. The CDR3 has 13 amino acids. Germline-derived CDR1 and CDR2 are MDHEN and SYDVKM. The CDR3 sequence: CASSFDFLQPQHF. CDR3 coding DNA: TGTGCCAGCAGTTTTGACTTCCTACAGCCCCAGCATTTT.

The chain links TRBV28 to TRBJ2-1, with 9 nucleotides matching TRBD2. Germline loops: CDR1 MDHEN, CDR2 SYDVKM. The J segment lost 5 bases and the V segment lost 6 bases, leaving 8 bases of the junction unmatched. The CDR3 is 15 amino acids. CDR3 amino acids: CASSRTSGRNNEQFF. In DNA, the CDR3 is TGTGCCAGCAGCAGAACTAGCGGGCGGAACAATGAGCAGTTCTTC.

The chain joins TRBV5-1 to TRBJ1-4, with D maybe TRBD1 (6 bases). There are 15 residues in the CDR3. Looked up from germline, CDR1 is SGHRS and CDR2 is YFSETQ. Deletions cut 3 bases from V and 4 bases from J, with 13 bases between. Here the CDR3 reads CASSSGQNLNEKLFF. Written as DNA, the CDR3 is TGCGCCAGCAGCTCCGGACAGAACCTTAATGAAAAACTGTTTTTT. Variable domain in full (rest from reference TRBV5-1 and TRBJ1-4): KAGVTQTPRYLIKTRGQQVTLSCSPISGHRSVSWYQQTPGQGLQFLFEYFSETQRNKGNFPGRFSGRQFSNSRSEMNVSTLELGDSALYLCASSSGQNLNEKLFFGSGTQLSVL.

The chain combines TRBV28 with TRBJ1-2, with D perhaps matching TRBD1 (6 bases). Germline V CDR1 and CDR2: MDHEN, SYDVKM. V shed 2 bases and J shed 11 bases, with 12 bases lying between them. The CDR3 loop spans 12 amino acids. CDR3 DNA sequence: TGTGCCAGCAGTTTAAAACAGGGCTGGTACACCTTC. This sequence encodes CASSLKQGWYTF.

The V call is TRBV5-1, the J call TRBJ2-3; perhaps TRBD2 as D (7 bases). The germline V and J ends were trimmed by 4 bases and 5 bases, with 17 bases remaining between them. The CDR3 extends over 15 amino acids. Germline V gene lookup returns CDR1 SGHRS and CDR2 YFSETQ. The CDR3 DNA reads TGCGCCAGCAGCCCCGCGTCCGGGGGGCGAGATACGCAGTATTTT. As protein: CASSPASGGRDTQYF.

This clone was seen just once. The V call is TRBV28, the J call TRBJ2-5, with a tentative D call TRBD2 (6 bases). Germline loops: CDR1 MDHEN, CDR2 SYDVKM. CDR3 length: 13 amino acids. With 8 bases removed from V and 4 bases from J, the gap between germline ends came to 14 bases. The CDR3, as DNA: TGTGCCAGCCGATCAGGAGGGAGAGAGACCCAGTACTTC. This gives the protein CASRSGGRETQYF.

CDR3 in amino acids: CAGRVADGGRYNSPLHF. Here the CDR3 DNA reads TGTGCCGGTCGTGTCGCGGACGGAGGACGTTATAATTCACCCCTCCACTTT. This sequence joins TRBV21-1 and TRBJ1-6. TRBV21-1 is a listed pseudogene. The CDR3 is 17 amino acids.

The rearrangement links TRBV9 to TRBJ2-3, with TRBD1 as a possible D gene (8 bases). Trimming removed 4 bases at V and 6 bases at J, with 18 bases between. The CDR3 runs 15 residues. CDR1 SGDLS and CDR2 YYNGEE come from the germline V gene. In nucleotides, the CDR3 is TGTGCCAGCAGCAAACAGGGGGGGGACACCGATACGCAGTATTTT. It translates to CASSKQGGDTDTQYF.

CDR3 DNA sequence: TGTGCCAGCAGCGTAGGACCGGAGGCATATGGCTACACCTTC. As protein: CASSVGPEAYGYTF. The rearrangement uses TRBV9 and TRBJ1-2, with D unclear. The length of the CDR3 is 14 residues. Germline-derived CDR1 and CDR2 are SGDLS and YYNGEE. The germline V and J ends were trimmed by 0 bases and 5 bases, with 11 bases remaining between them.

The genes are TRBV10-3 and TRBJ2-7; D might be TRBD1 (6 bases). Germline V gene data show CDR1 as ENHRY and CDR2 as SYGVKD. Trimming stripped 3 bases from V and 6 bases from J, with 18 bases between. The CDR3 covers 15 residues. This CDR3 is CAISEMVGGPGEQYF. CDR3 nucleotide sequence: TGTGCCATCAGTGAAATGGTAGGGGGTCCCGGCGAGCAGTACTTC.

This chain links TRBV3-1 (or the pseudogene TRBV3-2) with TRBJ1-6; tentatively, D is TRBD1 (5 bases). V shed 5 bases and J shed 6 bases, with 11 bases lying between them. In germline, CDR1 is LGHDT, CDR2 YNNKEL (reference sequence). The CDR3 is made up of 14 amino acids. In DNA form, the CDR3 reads TGTGCCAGCAGCGGCGGGGGGTTTAATTCACCCCTCCACTTT. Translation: CASSGGGFNSPLHF.

DNA of the CDR3: TGCGCCAGCAGCTTGGATGCAGTCCCCGGGGAGCTGTTTTTT. Its translation: CASSLDAVPGELFF. The V call is TRBV5-1, the J call TRBJ2-2; D ambiguous. Germline lookup yields CDR1 SGHRS and CDR2 YFSETQ. The V end was cut by 0 bases, the J end by 6 bases, with 9 bases between. This CDR3 has 14 amino acids. Based on the CDR3 plus reference TRBV5-1 and TRBJ2-2, the full variable domain is KAGVTQTPRYLIKTRGQQVTLSCSPISGHRSVSWYQQTPGQGLQFLFEYFSETQRNKGNFPGRFSGRQFSNSRSEMNVSTLELGDSALYLCASSLDAVPGELFFGEGSRLTVL.

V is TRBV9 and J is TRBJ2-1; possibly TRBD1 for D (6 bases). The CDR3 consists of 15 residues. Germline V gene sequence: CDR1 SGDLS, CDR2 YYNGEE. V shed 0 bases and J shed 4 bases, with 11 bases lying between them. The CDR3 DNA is TGTGCCAGCAGCGTAGCAGGGGCAGGATACAATGAGCAGTTCTTC. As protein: CASSVAGAGYNEQFF. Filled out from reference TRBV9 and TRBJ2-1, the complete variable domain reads DSGVTQTPKHLITATGQRVTLRCSPRSGDLSVYWYQQSLDQGLQFLIQYYNGEERAKGNILERFSAQQFPDLHSELNLSSLELGDSALYFCASSVAGAGYNEQFFGPGTRLTVL.

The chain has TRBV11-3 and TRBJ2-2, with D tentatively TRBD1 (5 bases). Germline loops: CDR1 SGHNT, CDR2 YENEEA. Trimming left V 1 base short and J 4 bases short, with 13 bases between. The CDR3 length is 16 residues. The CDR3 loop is CASSLGLGPGTGELFF. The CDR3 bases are TGTGCCAGCAGCTTAGGGCTGGGGCCGGGCACCGGGGAGCTGTTTTTT.

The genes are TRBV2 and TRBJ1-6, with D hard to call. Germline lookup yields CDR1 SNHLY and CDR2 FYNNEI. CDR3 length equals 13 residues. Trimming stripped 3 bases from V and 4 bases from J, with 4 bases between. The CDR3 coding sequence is TGTGCCAGCAGTGAGCAGTATAATTCACCCCTCCACTTT. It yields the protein CASSEQYNSPLHF.

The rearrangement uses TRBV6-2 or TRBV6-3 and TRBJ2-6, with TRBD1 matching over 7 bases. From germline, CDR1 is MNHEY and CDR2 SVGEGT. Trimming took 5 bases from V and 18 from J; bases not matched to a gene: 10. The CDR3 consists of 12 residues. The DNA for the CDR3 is TGTGCCAGCAGTGGGACAGCAGAGGGGACGACTTTC. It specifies CASSGTAEGTTF.